This TCR beta chain was obtained from a study of CD8 T cells in Susac syndrome. When the RNA was reverse transcribed, random hexamers were used with an input of 0.5 to 1 ug. Amplification of TCR beta CDR3 spanned 54 Vbeta and 13 Jbeta via immunoSEQ multiplex PCR. TCRdb ran MiXCR on the immunoSEQ multiplex PCR reads and lists one entry per CDR3 protein. The data show approximately 140,000 distinct CDR3 sequences, with around 94% seen just once and 0.27% held by the top ten. V gave up 5 bases and J gave up 4 bases, with 21 bases separating them. Germline CDR1 and CDR2: MNHEY and SMNVEV (reference sequence). This CDR3 is built from 16 residues.

The receptor's source is a human donor in good health. The chain has TRBV27 and TRBJ2-7, with a possible D match to TRBD1 (6 bases). The specimen was CD8+ T cells from PBMCs. The CDR3 is CASSKDQGRFVYEQYF. The CDR3 bases are TGTGCCAGCAGTAAAGATCAGGGGCGCTTCGTATACGAGCAGTACTTC.